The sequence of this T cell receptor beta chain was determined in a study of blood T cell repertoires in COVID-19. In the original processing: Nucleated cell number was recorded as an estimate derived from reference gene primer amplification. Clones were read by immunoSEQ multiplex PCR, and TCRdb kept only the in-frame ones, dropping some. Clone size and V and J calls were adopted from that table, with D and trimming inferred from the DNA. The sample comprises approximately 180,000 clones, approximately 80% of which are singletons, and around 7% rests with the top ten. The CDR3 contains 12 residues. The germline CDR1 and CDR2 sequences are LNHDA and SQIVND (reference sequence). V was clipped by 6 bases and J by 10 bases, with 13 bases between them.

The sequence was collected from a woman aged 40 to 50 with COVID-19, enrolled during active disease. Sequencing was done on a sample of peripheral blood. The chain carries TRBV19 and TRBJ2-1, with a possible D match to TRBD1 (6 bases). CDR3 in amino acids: CASRTGLEEQFF. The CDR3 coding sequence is TGTGCCAGTAGGACAGGCCTCGAAGAGCAGTTCTTC.